This T cell receptor beta chain was identified in a study of blood T cell repertoires in COVID-19. Study-level information: Samples representing acute and convalescent COVID-19 were sourced from the United States, Italy and Spain.

Per the authors' pipeline: Scientists estimated how many nucleated cells there were by amplifying reference gene primers. Clones were sequenced by immunoSEQ multiplex PCR, and TCRdb holds only the in-frame ones, with some missing. V, J and clone size are taken as reported in that table, and D and trimming were inferred from the DNA itself. The data show about 200,000 clones, 70% to 90% seen once. This CDR3 is 13 amino acids long. CDR1 is LGHDT and CDR2 is YNNKEL in the germline V gene (reference sequence). V lost 6 bases and J lost 3, with 9 bases in between. This TCR derives from a human donor in a cohort sampled during active COVID-19. The gene calls are TRBV3-1 (or the pseudogene TRBV3-2) and TRBJ1-5; possibly TRBD1 for D (5 bases). Sequenced: peripheral blood. The CDR3 coding sequence is TGTGCCAGCAGTCAGGGTTCCAATCAGCCCCAGCATTTT. Its protein is CASSQGSNQPQHF.